These 2 T cell receptor beta chains came from one sample sequenced in a study of blood T cell repertoires in COVID-19. Profiling relied on immunoSEQ multiplex PCR, and the TCRdb table lists in-frame clones only, not all of them. The table has 65,000 or so clones, approximately 80% seen once. Input material: peripheral blood. Receptors originate from a man aged 55 to 70 with acute or convalescent COVID-19.

This chain links TRBV2 with TRBJ2-1; tentatively, D is TRBD1 (6 bases). Trimming took off 4 bases at V and 8 bases at J, with 12 bases between the two ends. There are 13 residues in the CDR3. CDR1 and CDR2 from the germline V gene are SNHLY and FYNNEI. The CDR3 bases are TGTGCCAGCAGTGGGGGGCCCTTCGATGAGCAGTTCTTC. Translated, it gives CASSGGPFDEQFF.

The gene calls are TRBV5-1 and TRBJ1-3; D is unclear. This CDR3 spans 14 amino acids. V lost 4 bases to trimming and J lost 9 bases, with 17 bases between them. The germline V gene has CDR1 SGHRS and CDR2 YFSETQ. In nucleotides, the CDR3 is TGCGCCAGCAGCCCCGGACCTCTGGACTCCACCATATATTTT. Residues: CASSPGPLDSTIYF.